Included here is one T cell receptor (beta chain) sequence, with context. Its antigen is still unknown. TCRdb reanalysed the multiplex PCR reads using MiXCR and keeps one entry per CDR3 protein. This repertoire shows 14,000 to 15,000 distinct CDR3 sequences, more than 45% found once; its top ten account for 28%. This CDR3 spans 16 amino acids. J gave up 8 bases and V 3 bases, and 9 bases lay outside the gene matches. The germline CDR1 and CDR2 sequences are LNHDA and SQIVND (reference sequence). This sample was included in a study of breast tumors, draining lymph nodes, adjacent tissues. Broader study findings: Most tumor T cells seemingly derive from lymph node, then expand in tumor. Luminal-like breast cancer showed significantly greater tumor-nontumor repertoire similarity than basal-like breast cancer did. Compared with lymph nodes, tumors were less diverse; compared with nontumor tissue, more. The lymph node origin of tumor T cells was framed as consistent with a hypothesis, not demonstrated.

The TCR comes from a female donor with breast cancer. Some clones in this sample may be carry-over from other donors' samples. The chain couples TRBV19 to TRBJ1-6; 8 positions agree with TRBD1. The sequenced sample consisted of tumor-adjacent breast tissue. The CDR3 loop reads CASSIPRTGKDSPLHF. CDR3 sequence (DNA): TGTGCCAGTAGTATTCCTAGGACAGGGAAGGATTCACCCCTCCACTTT.